This T cell receptor beta chain was recorded in a study of CD8 T cells in Susac syndrome. Study conclusions and caveats: It was acknowledged in the study that its TCR sequencing and HLA analysis involved a relatively small number of individuals.

To note about this clonotype: Its specificity is unknown.

Reverse transcription of about 0.45 to 1 ug RNA was performed with random hexamers. Amplification of TCR beta CDR3 spanned 54 Vbeta and 13 Jbeta via immunoSEQ multiplex PCR. TCRdb reanalysed the immunoSEQ multiplex PCR reads using MiXCR and keeps one entry per CDR3 protein. The table lists roughly 150,000 distinct CDR3 sequences, roughly 94% of them singletons. V lost 2 bases, J lost 4 bases, and 9 bases lay in between. The length of the CDR3 is 15 residues. Germline loops: CDR1 MDHEN, CDR2 SYDVKM. From blood CD8+ and CD4+ T cells, TCR beta sequences were generated. Negative isolation was applied to CD8+ and CD4+ T cells, and FACS enrichment was applied to TEMRA cells.

The sequencing input was CD8+ T cells from PBMCs. This TCR was sampled from a human donor with multiple sclerosis. The chain has TRBV28 and TRBJ1-6; no definite D call. CDR3 in amino acids: CASSLRAFYNSPLHF. CDR3 sequence (DNA): TGTGCCAGCAGTTTAAGGGCCTTTTATAATTCACCCCTCCACTTT.